These T cell receptor beta chains were read from a single sample in a study of T cell responses to AZD1222 COVID-19 vaccine. Repertoires were generated with immunoSEQ multiplex PCR, while TCRdb's copy carries only in-frame clones and drops some. The table lists about 270,000 clones, almost 95% of them singletons. Sequenced material: peripheral blood, taken 28 days after the second AZD1222 dose. All receptors derive from an adult who received the AZD1222 COVID-19 vaccine. Each CDR3 is given without its conserved first and last residue. The D gene is left open where the match is weak.

CDR3 protein: ASSPRGFGYT
J gene: TRBJ1-2
V gene: TRBV27
D gene: -

CDR3 protein: ASSRNSYEQY
J gene: TRBJ2-7
V gene: TRBV5-6
D gene: -

CDR3 protein: ASSSDLDRGPSYEQY
J gene: TRBJ2-7
V gene: TRBV7-9
D gene: TRBD1

CDR3 protein: ASSQEKSSNYGYT
J gene: TRBJ1-2
V gene: TRBV4-1
D gene: -

CDR3 protein: ASSPDYSNQPQH
J gene: TRBJ1-5
V gene: TRBV18
D gene: -

CDR3 protein: ASSQDAAGGGGYT
J gene: TRBJ1-2
V gene: TRBV4-3
D gene: TRBD1

CDR3 protein: ASSEGGAVETQY
J gene: TRBJ2-5
V gene: TRBV6-1
D gene: -

CDR3 protein: ASSSPGPGDSPLH
J gene: TRBJ1-6
V gene: TRBV28
D gene: -

CDR3 protein: ASRIGTGIFYGYT
J gene: TRBJ1-2
V gene: TRBV28
D gene: TRBD1

CDR3 protein: ASSEAGPRVAQY
J gene: TRBJ2-7
V gene: TRBV2
D gene: -

CDR3 protein: ASSRDGIYGYT
J gene: TRBJ1-2
V gene: TRBV27
D gene: -

CDR3 protein: ASSEQVSYEQY
J gene: TRBJ2-7
V gene: TRBV2
D gene: -

CDR3 protein: ASALREFAYEQY
J gene: TRBJ2-7
V gene: TRBV27
D gene: -

CDR3 protein: ASSLRWGNEQF
J gene: TRBJ2-1
V gene: TRBV5-1
D gene: -

CDR3 protein: ASSEGTGAVYSNQPQH
J gene: TRBJ1-5
V gene: TRBV6-1
D gene: TRBD1

CDR3 protein: ASSPGLISNQPQH
J gene: TRBJ1-5
V gene: TRBV5-6
D gene: -

CDR3 protein: ASRRGRAF
J gene: TRBJ1-1
V gene: TRBV5-4
D gene: -

CDR3 protein: ASSLLVSADPLYTDTQY
J gene: TRBJ2-3
V gene: TRBV7-8
D gene: -

CDR3 protein: ASRPGLAGGGSSYEQY
J gene: TRBJ2-7
V gene: TRBV2
D gene: TRBD2

CDR3 protein: ASWAYEQY
J gene: TRBJ2-7
V gene: TRBV6-5
D gene: -

CDR3 protein: AGGGEVDSPLH
J gene: TRBJ1-6
V gene: TRBV2
D gene: -

CDR3 protein: ASRGAGVVGELF
J gene: TRBJ2-2
V gene: TRBV7-2
D gene: TRBD2

CDR3 protein: ASSQDTEKLF
J gene: TRBJ1-4
V gene: TRBV14
D gene: -

CDR3 protein: ASSLDSYPSYEQY
J gene: TRBJ2-7
V gene: TRBV27
D gene: -

CDR3 protein: ASSELSGRIDEQF
J gene: TRBJ2-1
V gene: TRBV6-1
D gene: TRBD2

CDR3 protein: ASSLSGLTYGYT
J gene: TRBJ1-2
V gene: TRBV5-4
D gene: -

CDR3 protein: ASSTQGGLSYGYT
J gene: TRBJ1-2
V gene: TRBV28
D gene: -

CDR3 protein: ASRLASGGQGGGYT
J gene: TRBJ1-2
V gene: TRBV5-4
D gene: TRBD1

CDR3 protein: ASSVGIRELF
J gene: TRBJ2-2
V gene: TRBV2
D gene: -

CDR3 protein: ASSPFGGQSWDTGELF
J gene: TRBJ2-2
V gene: TRBV18
D gene: -

CDR3 protein: ASSQEKVEGLASAFYNEQF
J gene: TRBJ2-1
V gene: TRBV4-3
D gene: -

CDR3 protein: ASSLRDRGMQPQH
J gene: TRBJ1-5
V gene: TRBV19
D gene: TRBD1

CDR3 protein: AWSDTGTGNEKLF
J gene: TRBJ1-4
V gene: TRBV30
D gene: TRBD1

CDR3 protein: ASSSLSGGLTPYEQY
J gene: TRBJ2-7
V gene: TRBV5-6
D gene: -

CDR3 protein: ASSLGGVGDNEQF
J gene: TRBJ2-1
V gene: TRBV28
D gene: -

CDR3 protein: SVEGGIETQY
J gene: TRBJ2-5
V gene: TRBV29-1
D gene: -

CDR3 protein: ASSVDRAGELF
J gene: TRBJ2-2
V gene: TRBV5-1
D gene: TRBD1

CDR3 protein: AWSVGDTQPQH
J gene: TRBJ1-5
V gene: TRBV30
D gene: -

CDR3 protein: SVEGSGGPTDTQY
J gene: TRBJ2-3
V gene: TRBV29-1
D gene: TRBD2

CDR3 protein: ASSFSRTNEKLF
J gene: TRBJ1-4
V gene: TRBV5-4
D gene: -

CDR3 protein: ASSSGLAAYEQY
J gene: TRBJ2-7
V gene: TRBV6-5
D gene: TRBD2

CDR3 protein: ASSQGQTGEQF
J gene: TRBJ2-1
V gene: TRBV3-1/TRBV3-2
D gene: -

CDR3 protein: ATSNFSGLRGEQY
J gene: TRBJ2-7
V gene: TRBV15
D gene: -

CDR3 protein: ASSPRAGNTEAF
J gene: TRBJ1-1
V gene: TRBV5-4
D gene: -

CDR3 protein: ASSQVVGETEAF
J gene: TRBJ1-1
V gene: TRBV3-1/TRBV3-2
D gene: -

CDR3 protein: ASSLGPPDTQY
J gene: TRBJ2-3
V gene: TRBV11-2
D gene: -

CDR3 protein: ASSHRQQQY
J gene: TRBJ2-7
V gene: TRBV3-1/TRBV3-2
D gene: -

CDR3 protein: ASSRTGNTGELF
J gene: TRBJ2-2
V gene: TRBV3-1/TRBV3-2
D gene: -